What follows describes a single TCR beta chain. Its target is unknown. These data come from a study of PD-L1 blockade in urothelial cancer. Study information: Blood samples contained a median about 150,000 T cells. Study-wide findings and caveats: Below-median pretreatment blood TCR clonality predicted better survival.

The CDR3 loop spans 15 amino acids. V was shortened by 0 bases and J by 4 bases, with 12 bases between the two germline ends. Germline values: CDR1 PRHDT, CDR2 FYEKMQ (reference sequence). The assay was immunoSEQ multiplex PCR, and TCRdb's table has in-frame clones only and misses some. The sample holds tens of thousands of clones, 80% to 90% seen once. Time point noted: peripheral blood 6 weeks after treatment start. Patients' urothelial carcinoma was locally advanced or metastatic. The sample here was PBMCs, taken around atezolizumab (anti-PD-L1) treatment. The origin of this receptor is a man in his sixties or seventies with urothelial cancer. The chain joins TRBV13 to TRBJ1-2; D is ambiguous. CDR3 in DNA: TGTGCCAGCAGCTTAGGTCGACTACAGATCTATGGCTACACCTTC. Amino acid sequence: CASSLGRLQIYGYTF. Drawing the rest from reference TRBV13 and TRBJ1-2, the complete variable domain is AAGVIQSPRHLIKEKRETATLKCYPIPRHDTVYWYQQGPGQDPQFLISFYEKMQSDKGSIPDRFSAQQFSDYHSELNMSSLELGDSALYFCASSLGRLQIYGYTFGSGTRLTVV.